This T cell receptor (beta chain) was documented in a study of control samples from healthy donors and cancer patients. Looked up from germline, CDR1 is MNHEY and CDR2 is SVGAGI. V lost 2 bases to trimming and J lost 8 bases, with 4 bases between them. This CDR3 has 12 amino acids. This table comes from immunoSEQ multiplex PCR, and its TCRdb copy is limited to in-frame clones, with some not included. The table records 190,000 or so clones, 90% to 95% of them present only once. Sequenced input: blood. The chain uses TRBV6-5 and TRBJ1-6; no definite D call. This TCR derives from a man aged 18-30 years in good health. The chain's CDR3 is CASSYKYSPLHF. In nucleotides, the CDR3 is TGTGCCAGCAGTTACAAATATTCACCCCTCCACTTT.